The next 22 T cell receptor beta chains were all read from a single sample in a study of T cells after yellow fever vaccination. TCRdb ran MiXCR on the 5' RACE reads and lists one entry per CDR3 protein. The data show around 610,000 distinct CDR3 sequences, about 13% seen once. Material: PBMCs, obtained on the day of the yellow fever booster vaccination. Every receptor here comes from a man aged 25 to 40 who received the YFV17D yellow fever vaccine.

The chain uses TRBV5-6 and TRBJ2-2; 14 nucleotides line up with TRBD2. Germline loops: CDR1 SGHDT, CDR2 YYEEEE. V gave up 4 bases and J gave up 4 bases; unmatched junction bases: 9. The CDR3 is 18 amino acids. CDR3 in DNA: TGTGCCAGCAGCCCGAAGACTAGCGGGAGGGGGGTCACCGGGGAGCTGTTTTTT. It specifies CASSPKTSGRGVTGELFF. The complete variable domain, with remaining parts taken from reference TRBV5-6 and TRBJ2-2, reads DAGVTQSPTHLIKTRGQQVTLRCSPKSGHDTVSWYQQALGQGPQFIFQYYEEEERQRGNFPDRFSGHQFPNYSSELNVNALLLGDSALYLCASSPKTSGRGVTGELFFGEGSRLTVL.

This clonotype was detected many times. The chain joins TRBV5-1 to TRBJ2-1; 16 positions match TRBD2. This CDR3 is 15 amino acids long. With 4 bases clipped from V and 9 bases from J, the junction kept 4 bases outside the gene matches. Germline V lookup: CDR1 SGHRS, CDR2 YFSETQ. The CDR3 sequence is CASSEGLAGGAEQFF. For the CDR3, the DNA is TGCGCCAGCAGCGAGGGACTAGCGGGAGGGGCTGAGCAGTTCTTC.

A few counts support this clonotype. The rearrangement joins TRBV6-6 to TRBJ2-5, with D tentatively TRBD1 (6 bases). This CDR3 is built from 13 residues. Looked up from germline, CDR1 is MNHNY and CDR2 is SVGAGI (reference sequence). With 3 bases removed from V and 7 bases from J, the gap between germline ends came to 12 bases. The DNA for the CDR3 is TGTGCCAGCAGTTATCAGGGGAAGGGGACCCAGTACTTC. It is translated as CASSYQGKGTQYF.

This clonotype was observed at least ten times. The V and J genes are TRBV5-1 and TRBJ2-2; 7 positions agree with TRBD2. Trimming removed 2 bases from V and 4 bases from J; junction bases left unmatched: 11. The CDR3 loop spans 17 amino acids. Germline V lookup: CDR1 SGHRS, CDR2 YFSETQ. CDR3 sequence: CASSFGLSGNPTGELFF. CDR3 in DNA: TGCGCCAGCAGCTTTGGGTTGAGCGGGAACCCCACCGGGGAGCTGTTTTTT. Complete variable domain (other parts from reference TRBV5-1 and TRBJ2-2): KAGVTQTPRYLIKTRGQQVTLSCSPISGHRSVSWYQQTPGQGLQFLFEYFSETQRNKGNFPGRFSGRQFSNSRSEMNVSTLELGDSALYLCASSFGLSGNPTGELFFGEGSRLTVL.

The J gene is TRBJ2-7, the V gene TRBV9, with D perhaps TRBD2 (7 bases). CDR1 and CDR2 from the germline V gene are SGDLS and YYNGEE. Trimming shortened V by 4 bases and J by 7 bases, and 15 bases separated the two germline ends. This CDR3 is built from 13 residues. The CDR3 sequence is CASSRGRAGEQYF. The CDR3 coding sequence is TGTGCCAGCAGCAGGGGGAGGGCCGGAGAGCAGTACTTC.

The table lists this clonotype with a few counts. The DNA for the CDR3 is TGTGCCAGCAGATCAGGCCACGAGCAGTACTTC. It translates to CASRSGHEQYF. The rearrangement joins TRBV7-9 to TRBJ2-7; D gene unclear. CDR1 SEHNR and CDR2 FQNEAQ come from the germline V gene (reference sequence). The CDR3 is made up of 11 amino acids. V was trimmed by 6 bases and J by 5 bases, leaving 8 bases between them.

This clonotype was seen only a few times. The chain recombines TRBV7-2 with TRBJ2-1, with 7 bases aligning to TRBD2. Germline assignment: CDR1 SGHTA and CDR2 FQGNSA. With V trimmed by 2 bases and J by 4 bases, 2 bases remained unmatched. The CDR3 is 14 amino acids. CDR3 loop: CASSLTLAYNEQFF. The CDR3 DNA is TGTGCCAGCAGCTTAACACTAGCGTACAATGAGCAGTTCTTC.

The J gene is TRBJ2-1, the V gene TRBV27; TRBD2 matches 7 bases. CDR1 is MNHEY, CDR2 SMNVEV, per germline (reference sequence). CDR3 length: 14 residues. Unmatched junction bases numbered 9, after V lost 6 bases and J lost 7 bases. CDR3 DNA: TGTGCCAGCAGAAAACCCGGGACTACTAATGAGCAGTTCTTC. This translates into CASRKPGTTNEQFF.

The chain combines TRBV20-1 with TRBJ2-3; the D is unclear. V shed 0 bases and J shed 1 base, with 8 bases lying between them. Looked up from germline, CDR1 is DFQATT and CDR2 is SNEGSKA (reference sequence). The CDR3 extends over 14 amino acids. The DNA of the CDR3 is TGCAGTGCTAGAGACGGTGGACGCACAGATACGCAGTATTTT. Protein: CSARDGGRTDTQYF.

This clonotype was detected only a few times. The chain employs TRBV7-2 and TRBJ2-1; the match to TRBD2 covers 11 bases. CDR3 length equals 14 residues. Trimming took 8 bases from V and 5 from J; bases not matched to a gene: 5. CDR1 SGHTA and CDR2 FQGNSA come from the germline V gene. The DNA for the CDR3 is TGTGCCAGCGGAAAGACTAGCGGGAACAATGAGCAGTTCTTC. It codes for CASGKTSGNNEQFF.

This clonotype was observed a handful of times. The rearrangement joins TRBV29-1 to TRBJ1-4; D unclear. This CDR3 has 17 amino acids. Trimming removed 1 base from V and 0 bases from J, with 15 bases in between. Germline CDR1 is SQVTM and CDR2 is ANQGSEA. The CDR3 nucleotides are TGCAGCGTTGAAGCCGCCCGACCGCATGCAACTAATGAAAAACTGTTTTTT. The encoded protein is CSVEAARPHATNEKLFF. The entire variable domain, with the rest obtained from reference TRBV29-1 and TRBJ1-4, is as follows: SAVISQKPSRDICQRGTSLTIQCQVDSQVTMMFWYRQQPGQSLTLIATANQGSEATYESGFVIDKFPISRPNLTFSTLTVSNMSPEDSSIYLCSVEAARPHATNEKLFFGSGTQLSVL.

This CDR3 is CAISDSLAGRYNEQFF. The CDR3 DNA reads as TGTGCCATCAGTGACTCCCTAGCGGGTCGCTACAATGAGCAGTTCTTC. The rearrangement joins TRBV10-3 to TRBJ2-1; 8 bases map to TRBD2. CDR1 ENHRY and CDR2 SYGVKD come from the germline V gene. The trim removed 3 bases at V and 3 bases at J, leaving 7 bases unmatched. The CDR3 length is 16 residues.

DNA for the CDR3: TGCAGTGCTAGTAGACCAGGCTTTCGACTTATACCTTATAGCAATCAGCCCCAGCATTTT. Translating it yields CSASRPGFRLIPYSNQPQHF. This sequence joins TRBV20-1 and TRBJ1-5; unclear D gene. This CDR3 comprises 20 residues. Trimming removed 3 bases from V and 0 bases from J, with 27 bases in between. Germline CDR1 DFQATT, CDR2 SNEGSKA (reference sequence).

V is TRBV15 and J is TRBJ1-4; D unclear. The CDR3 spans 14 residues. The germline V gene encodes CDR1 LNHNV and CDR2 YYDKDF (reference sequence). Trimming stripped 6 bases from V and 2 bases from J, with 10 bases between. The CDR3 loop reads CATRSGGTNEKLFF. CDR3 in DNA: TGTGCCACCAGGAGCGGCGGCACTAATGAAAAACTGTTTTTT.

The rearrangement joins TRBV27 to TRBJ2-1; 7 nucleotides align to TRBD2. With 6 bases clipped from V and 0 bases from J, the junction kept 5 bases outside the gene matches. The CDR3 extends over 15 amino acids. The germline gives CDR1 MNHEY, CDR2 SMNVEV (reference sequence). CDR3 sequence reads: CASRTGGSSYNEQFF. The CDR3 DNA reads TGTGCCAGCAGGACGGGCGGGAGCTCCTACAATGAGCAGTTCTTC.

The sample holds one count of this clonotype. The chain couples TRBV5-1 to TRBJ2-1; 12 nucleotides match TRBD2. The CDR3 runs 15 residues. Germline CDR1 and CDR2: SGHRS and YFSETQ. The V and J ends lost 3 bases and 9 bases, in that order; junction bases with no gene match: 7. This CDR3 reads CASSYQTSGRGEQFF. The CDR3 DNA sequence: TGCGCCAGCAGCTACCAGACTAGCGGGAGAGGTGAGCAGTTCTTC. Looking up the rest from reference TRBV5-1 and TRBJ2-1 gives the full variable domain: KAGVTQTPRYLIKTRGQQVTLSCSPISGHRSVSWYQQTPGQGLQFLFEYFSETQRNKGNFPGRFSGRQFSNSRSEMNVSTLELGDSALYLCASSYQTSGRGEQFFGPGTRLTVL.

This chain joins TRBV10-1 and TRBJ2-7, with 12 bases matching TRBD1. From germline, CDR1 is WNHNN and CDR2 SYGVQD (reference sequence). CDR3 length equals 16 residues. With 0 bases clipped from V and 7 bases from J, the junction kept 7 bases outside the gene matches. The CDR3 nucleotides are TGCGCCAGCAGTGAGTCCCCGGGACAGGGGGCTGAAGAGCAGTACTTC. Amino acids: CASSESPGQGAEEQYF.

This clonotype was counted a few times. The J gene is TRBJ1-1, the V gene TRBV3-1, with D perhaps TRBD1 (6 bases). This CDR3 is 15 amino acids long. CDR1 is LGHDT, CDR2 YNNKEL, per germline (reference sequence). V lost 1 base and J lost 1, with 10 bases in between. The CDR3 coding sequence is TGTGCCAGCAGCCAAGGAGGACAGCCGAACACTGAAGCTTTCTTT. Its protein is CASSQGGQPNTEAFF.

The V call is TRBV5-1, the J call TRBJ2-5; D is ambiguous. V gave up 3 bases and J gave up 4 bases, with 16 bases separating them. CDR3 length equals 15 residues. Germline V gives CDR1 SGHRS, CDR2 YFSETQ. The CDR3 reads CASSSLRNQRETQYF. CDR3 coding DNA: TGCGCCAGCAGCTCCCTACGGAACCAGAGAGAGACCCAGTACTTC.

This clonotype was found a few times. The CDR3: CASSLRVPSYSNQPQHF. CDR3 DNA sequence: TGTGCCAGCAGTTTAAGGGTACCGTCCTATAGCAATCAGCCCCAGCATTTT. The chain carries TRBV27 and TRBJ1-5; D is unclear. Trimming stripped 2 bases from V and 0 bases from J, with 14 bases between. Per the germline V gene, CDR1 is MNHEY and CDR2 is SMNVEV (reference sequence). This CDR3 has 17 residues.

This clonotype was seen ten or more times. The genes are TRBV27 and TRBJ2-5; D not resolved. CDR1 and CDR2 from the germline V gene are MNHEY and SMNVEV (reference sequence). The CDR3 has 14 residues. V lost 3 bases to trimming and J lost 2 bases, with 10 bases between them. CDR3 nucleotide sequence: TGTGCCAGCAGTTTCGTGGGGTTTCAAGAGACCCAGTACTTC. It is translated as CASSFVGFQETQYF.

This clonotype was seen only a few times. The V gene is TRBV7-2, the J gene TRBJ2-7; no clear D. This CDR3 has 13 residues. Looked up from germline, CDR1 is SGHTA and CDR2 is FQGNSA. V was clipped by 7 bases and J by 4 bases, with 14 bases between them. The CDR3 here is CASTPSPRYEQYF. The CDR3 DNA is TGTGCCAGCACCCCTTCGCCGAGGTACGAGCAGTACTTC.